Below, one T cell receptor (beta chain) is given with its context. The sample has other DNA sequences that encode this CDR3 too. Germline assignment: CDR1 SGHRS and CDR2 YFSETQ. The CDR3 runs 12 residues. V lost 5 bases to trimming and J lost 4 bases, with 7 bases between them. This sample stems from a study of T cell responses to AZD1222 COVID-19 vaccine. Assay used: immunoSEQ multiplex PCR; TCRdb lists only in-frame clones, some missing. The profile covers about 120,000 clones, with under 90% appearing a single time and 7.7% taken by the ten largest. The material was peripheral blood, obtained on day 0 of AZD1222 vaccination. The receptor's source is an adult in good health. The rearrangement links TRBV5-1 to TRBJ2-1; D possibly corresponds to TRBD1 (5 bases). The CDR3 bases are TGCGCCAGCAGTTCAGGGTACAATGAGCAGTTCTTC. It codes for CASSSGYNEQFF.